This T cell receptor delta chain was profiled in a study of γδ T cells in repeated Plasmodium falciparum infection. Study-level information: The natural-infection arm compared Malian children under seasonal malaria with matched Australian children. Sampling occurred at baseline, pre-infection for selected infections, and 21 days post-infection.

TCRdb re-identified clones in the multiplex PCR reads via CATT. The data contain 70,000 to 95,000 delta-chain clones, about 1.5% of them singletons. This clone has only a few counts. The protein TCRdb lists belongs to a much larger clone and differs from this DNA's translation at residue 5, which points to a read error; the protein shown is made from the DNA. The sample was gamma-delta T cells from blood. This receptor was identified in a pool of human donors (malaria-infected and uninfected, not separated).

This CDR3 reads CALGGLVLIDPRGGATDKLIF. CDR3 in DNA: TGTGCTCTTGGGGGACTAGTTCTAATTGACCCTCGGGGGGGTGCCACCGATAAACTCATCTTT. This chain links TRDV1 with TRDJ1, with TRDD3 as a possible D gene (5 bases). As TCRdb names no J gene, one was assigned here on the basis of a DNA match to germline. CDR1 is TSWWSYY and CDR2 is QGS in the germline V gene. CDR3 length: 21 amino acids. The V and J ends lost 4 bases and 1 base respectively, with 31 bases between them.